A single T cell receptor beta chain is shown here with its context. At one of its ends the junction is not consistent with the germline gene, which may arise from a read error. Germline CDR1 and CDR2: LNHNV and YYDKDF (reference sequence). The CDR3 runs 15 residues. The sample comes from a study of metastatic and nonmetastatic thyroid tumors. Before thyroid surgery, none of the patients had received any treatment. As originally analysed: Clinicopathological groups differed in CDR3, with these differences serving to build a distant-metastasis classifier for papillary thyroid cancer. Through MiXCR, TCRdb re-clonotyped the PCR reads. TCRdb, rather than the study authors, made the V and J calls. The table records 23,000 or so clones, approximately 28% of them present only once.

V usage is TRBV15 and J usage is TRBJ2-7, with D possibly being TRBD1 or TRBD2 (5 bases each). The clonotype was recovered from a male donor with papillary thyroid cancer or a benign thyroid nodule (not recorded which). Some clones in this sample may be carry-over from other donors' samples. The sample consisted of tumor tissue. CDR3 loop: CATSPHPGSSYEHYF. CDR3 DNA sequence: TGTGCCACCAGTCCACACCCAGGGAGCTCCTACGAGCATTACTTC.